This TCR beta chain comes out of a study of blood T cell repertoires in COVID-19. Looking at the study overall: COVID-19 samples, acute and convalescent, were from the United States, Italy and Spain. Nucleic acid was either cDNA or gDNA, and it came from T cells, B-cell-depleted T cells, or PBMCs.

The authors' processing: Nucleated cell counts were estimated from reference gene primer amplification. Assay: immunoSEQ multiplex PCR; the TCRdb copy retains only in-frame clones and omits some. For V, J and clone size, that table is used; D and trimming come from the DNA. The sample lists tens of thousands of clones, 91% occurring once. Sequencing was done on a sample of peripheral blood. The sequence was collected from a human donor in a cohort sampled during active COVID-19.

The CDR3 protein is CASSIGRATSGRLIDTQYF. The CDR3 region has the DNA TGTGCCAGCTCCATAGGCAGGGCCACTAGCGGGAGGTTAATAGATACGCAGTATTTT. This sequence joins TRBV7-8 and TRBJ2-3, with TRBD2 matching over 12 bases. The germline CDR1 and CDR2 sequences are SGHVS and FQNEAQ. CDR3 length equals 19 residues. The V and J ends lost 8 bases and 5 bases, in that order; junction bases with no gene match: 20.